The source of this TCR beta chain is a study of shared T cell receptors in the human thymus. The CDR3 sequence is 16 residues long. Trimming cost V 3 bases and J 9 bases; bases outside gene matches: 5. Germline V CDR1 and CDR2: LNHNV, YYDKDF (reference sequence). The protocol was immunoSEQ multiplex PCR, while the TCRdb copy is restricted to in-frame clones and leaves out a portion. The data show 450,000 to 650,000 clones, around three quarters seen once. A further study also used this sample, focusing on human thymus T cells. From that study: Donors consisted of healthy Finnish infants (having corrective surgery for congenital heart defects). Corrective heart surgery yielded the resections from which the thymus tissue came. Related research described strongly overlapping thymic repertoires in unrelated people.

Specimen: thymocytes. This chain joins TRBV15 and TRBJ2-1, with 16 bases aligning to TRBD2. The TCR was taken from a boy in the first two years of life with a congenital heart defect. The CDR3 coding sequence is TGTGCCACCAGCAGCTGGGGGACTAGCGGGAGGGGTGAGCAGTTCTTC. The encoded protein is CATSSWGTSGRGEQFF.